Below, 17 T cell receptor beta chains from the same sample are listed, as sequenced in a study of Graves' ophthalmopathy and Graves' hyperthyroidism. The TCR beta CDR3 regions underwent amplification from RNA transcripts. RT-PCR in the first round used HTBI primers; a second-round multiplex PCR followed. TCRdb used MiXCR to reprocess the multiplex PCR reads, holding one entry per CDR3 protein. The sample contains about 500,000 distinct CDR3 sequences, under 40% of which appear only once. The sequencing sample was made of peripheral blood or thyroid tissue (not recorded which). These receptors all come from an adult man with Graves' hyperthyroidism.

This clonotype occurred a few times. This chain joins TRBV29-1 and TRBJ2-2; D may be TRBD1 (6 bases). With 7 bases removed from V and 1 base from J, the gap between germline ends came to 10 bases. This CDR3 comprises 13 residues. Germline CDR1 and CDR2: SQVTM and ANQGSEA. The CDR3 DNA follows: TGCAGCGCCCGGACAGAGAACACCGGGGAGCTGTTTTTT. This encodes CSARTENTGELFF.

As regards this clonotype: Being one base from a much bigger clone, this may be a read error. This rearrangement joins TRBV10-1 to TRBJ1-1, with unresolved D. The germline V gene encodes CDR1 WNHNN and CDR2 SYGVQD (reference sequence). This CDR3 is built from 13 residues. CDR3 protein: CACSVEPNTEAFF. CDR3 coding DNA: TGCGCCTGCAGTGTAGAGCCGAACACTGAAGCTTTCTTT.

This chain uses TRBV9 with TRBJ2-5; D uncertain. This CDR3 is 11 amino acids long. Between the trimmed V and J ends, which lost 2 bases and 7 bases, there was a span of 6 bases. Germline lookup yields CDR1 SGDLS and CDR2 YYNGEE. CDR3 nucleotide sequence: TGTGCCAGCAGCGTCGGCAGGACCCAGTACTTC. It codes for CASSVGRTQYF. Drawing the rest from reference TRBV9 and TRBJ2-5, the complete variable domain is DSGVTQTPKHLITATGQRVTLRCSPRSGDLSVYWYQQSLDQGLQFLIQYYNGEERAKGNILERFSAQQFPDLHSELNLSSLELGDSALYFCASSVGRTQYFGPGTRLLVL.

The rearrangement uses TRBV10-3 and TRBJ1-1; TRBD1 matches 7 bases. The junction had 11 bases not matched to a gene; V was cut back by 6 bases and J by 7 bases. Germline loops: CDR1 ENHRY, CDR2 SYGVKD. This CDR3 is 14 amino acids long. CDR3 protein: CAISSTGTANEAFF. CDR3 nucleotides: TGTGCCATCAGCAGTACAGGGACAGCGAATGAAGCTTTCTTT.

In its sample, this clonotype was seen many times. V is TRBV27 and J is TRBJ2-7, with D perhaps matching TRBD1 or TRBD2 (5 bases each). CDR3 length: 14 amino acids. V was trimmed by 5 bases and J by 2 bases, leaving 13 bases between them. From germline, CDR1 is MNHEY and CDR2 SMNVEV (reference sequence). CDR3 amino acids: CASSNRDGTYEQYF. The CDR3 region has the DNA TGTGCCAGCAGTAACCGGGACGGTACCTACGAGCAGTACTTC.

This clonotype was detected ten times or more. The chain is built from TRBV12-3 or TRBV12-4 and TRBJ1-4; a possible D gene is TRBD1 (5 bases). Trimming took 4 bases from V and 8 from J, leaving 17 bases between them. The CDR3 is 15 residues long. CDR3 protein: CASSSLGRAGEKLFF. CDR3 nucleotides: TGTGCCAGCAGTTCCCTAGGCAGGGCGGGCGAAAAACTGTTTTTT.

The chain joins TRBV12-3 or TRBV12-4 to TRBJ1-5; D call uncertain. The V and J ends lost 5 bases and 11 bases respectively, with 1 base between them. The length of the CDR3 is 8 residues. CDR3 nucleotides: TGTGCCAGCAGTACCCAGCATTTT. Translated: CASSTQHF.

This clonotype was found many times. The genes are TRBV20-1 and TRBJ1-2; D perhaps matches TRBD1 (6 bases). V lost 4 bases, J lost 4 bases, and 25 bases lay in between. Germline CDR1 reads DFQATT; CDR2 reads SNEGSKA (reference sequence). The CDR3 has 17 residues. DNA of the CDR3: TGCAGTGCTACCCCTCTCCTCTCACAGGGACCAGGCTATGGCTACACCTTC. It is translated as CSATPLLSQGPGYGYTF.

The chain recombines TRBV4-2 with TRBJ1-2; TRBD1 is a possible D gene (5 bases). Germline values: CDR1 LGHNA, CDR2 YNFKEQ. V lost 0 bases and J 6 bases, leaving 23 bases between the germline ends. The CDR3 totals 18 residues. CDR3 coding DNA: TGTGCCAGCAGCCAAGATCTTTCGTCGGGGCAGTTAGCCGATGGCTACACCTTC. Protein product: CASSQDLSSGQLADGYTF.

The gene calls are TRBV25-1 and TRBJ2-5; 8 bases map to TRBD1. This CDR3 contains 15 residues. Trimming at V came to 2 bases and at J to 4 bases, leaving 6 bases not matched to a gene. The V gene's germline CDR1 is MGHDK and CDR2 SYGVNS. CDR3 bases: TGTGCCAGCAGTGAACGGACAGGGAAGGCAGAGACCCAGTACTTC. Its protein is CASSERTGKAETQYF. Complete variable domain (other parts from reference TRBV25-1 and TRBJ2-5): EADIYQTPRYLVIGTGKKITLECSQTMGHDKMYWYQQDPGMELHLIHYSYGVNSTEKGDLSSESTVSRIRTEHFPLTLESARPSHTSQYLCASSERTGKAETQYFGPGTRLLVL.

This clonotype was recorded many times. V gene TRBV5-1 combines with J gene TRBJ2-7, with 8 bases fitting TRBD2. This CDR3 contains 15 residues. Germline values: CDR1 SGHRS, CDR2 YFSETQ. V shed 2 bases and J 5 bases; nucleotides not matched to a gene: 9. CDR3 in DNA: TGCGCCAGCAGCTTCCCAAGAAGCGGGAGCCACGAGCAGTACTTC. It is translated as CASSFPRSGSHEQYF.

The table lists this clonotype with many counts. The V and J genes are TRBV7-8 and TRBJ2-7; 8 bases fit TRBD1. This CDR3 is 13 amino acids long. CDR1 SGHVS and CDR2 FQNEAQ come from the germline V gene. J gave up 4 bases and V 5 bases, and 4 bases lay outside the gene matches. DNA of the CDR3: TGTGCCAGCAGCGGGACAGGTTGGTACGAGCAGTACTTC. This sequence encodes CASSGTGWYEQYF.

This chain links TRBV6-1 with TRBJ2-7, with TRBD1 matching over 8 bases. Germline CDR1 MNHNS, CDR2 SASEGT. This CDR3 region has 15 residues. Unmatched junction bases numbered 5, after V lost 1 base and J lost 3 bases. The CDR3 coding sequence is TGTGCCAGCAGTGAAGGGACAGGGCTCTTCTACGAGCAGTACTTC. As protein: CASSEGTGLFYEQYF.

The gene calls are TRBV2 and TRBJ1-4; the D gene is possibly TRBD1 (6 bases). CDR3 size: 13 residues. The germline CDR1 and CDR2 sequences are SNHLY and FYNNEI. V lost 10 bases to trimming and J lost 6 bases, with 15 bases between them. This CDR3 reads CATVGGGDEKLFF. In DNA, the CDR3 is TGTGCCACCGTTGGGGGCGGAGATGAAAAACTGTTTTTT. Based on the CDR3 plus reference TRBV2 and TRBJ1-4, the full variable domain is EPEVTQTPSHQVTQMGQEVILRCVPISNHLYFYWYRQILGQKVEFLVSFYNNEISEKSEIFDDQFSVERPDGSNFTLKIRSTKLEDSAMYFCATVGGGDEKLFFGSGTQLSVL.

This clonotype appeared many times. The gene calls are TRBV20-1 and TRBJ2-7; 8 bases align to TRBD2. CDR3 length equals 16 residues. CDR1 and CDR2 from the germline V gene are DFQATT and SNEGSKA (reference sequence). Germline trimming cut 6 bases from V and 1 base from J; bases unmatched to any gene: 14. DNA of the CDR3: TGCAGTGCCTGGACACACGGCGGGGGGACGTCCTACGAGCAGTACTTC. It translates to CSAWTHGGGTSYEQYF.

The V gene is TRBV29-1, the J gene TRBJ1-1; TRBD1 aligns across 7 bases. The trim removed 8 bases at V and 4 bases at J, leaving 7 bases unmatched. The CDR3 covers 12 residues. Germline CDR1 reads SQVTM; CDR2 reads ANQGSEA. This CDR3 is CSRQGVSTEAFF. As DNA, the CDR3 is TGCAGCCGTCAGGGGGTGAGCACTGAAGCTTTCTTT.

DNA of the CDR3: TGTGCCAGCCGGGGACTAGCGGCCTCCTACGAGCAGTACTTC. This sequence encodes CASRGLAASYEQYF. V usage is TRBV2 and J usage is TRBJ2-7; 11 bases map to TRBD2. Germline trimming cut 8 bases from V and 0 bases from J; bases unmatched to any gene: 3. The CDR3 loop spans 14 amino acids. Per germline, CDR1 SNHLY and CDR2 FYNNEI. Complete variable domain (other parts from reference TRBV2 and TRBJ2-7): EPEVTQTPSHQVTQMGQEVILRCVPISNHLYFYWYRQILGQKVEFLVSFYNNEISEKSEIFDDQFSVERPDGSNFTLKIRSTKLEDSAMYFCASRGLAASYEQYFGPGTRLTVT.